One and the same sample provided the 5 T cell receptor beta chains below, sequenced in a study of blood T cell repertoires in COVID-19. Clones were read by immunoSEQ multiplex PCR, and TCRdb kept only the in-frame ones, dropping some. The table includes about 230,000 clones, 81% detected once. The specimen sequenced was peripheral blood. The receptors originated from a woman aged 80 or over with acute or convalescent COVID-19.

This clone appeared a few times. The CDR3 here is CAISESRRMTGVNQPQHF. In DNA form, the CDR3 reads TGTGCCATCAGTGAGTCGCGCCGAATGACAGGGGTCAATCAGCCCCAGCATTTT. The chain uses TRBV10-3 and TRBJ1-5, with TRBD1 matching 8 bases. V shed 0 bases and J 3 bases; nucleotides not matched to a gene: 10. The CDR3 covers 18 residues. The germline CDR1 and CDR2 sequences are ENHRY and SYGVKD.

The CDR3 loop reads CASSPVEGRDSTDTQYF. The CDR3 region has the DNA TGTGCCAGCAGCCCCGTGGAGGGCAGGGATAGCACAGATACGCAGTATTTT. The chain uses TRBV25-1 and TRBJ2-3; the D gene is possibly TRBD2 (6 bases). The germline CDR1 and CDR2 sequences are MGHDK and SYGVNS. CDR3 length: 17 residues. Trimming pared 6 bases from V and 0 bases from J, leaving 19 bases between.

This clone was counted a single time. The V gene is TRBV6-4, the J gene TRBJ2-2, with D possibly matching TRBD2 (5 bases). CDR1 is MRHNA and CDR2 is SNTAGT in the germline V gene. The CDR3 has 14 amino acids. Trimming removed 3 bases from V and 6 bases from J, with 11 bases in between. CDR3 amino acids: CASSEPGKAGELFF. The CDR3 nucleotides are TGTGCCAGCAGTGAGCCGGGGAAGGCCGGGGAGCTGTTTTTT.

This chain connects TRBV6-5 to TRBJ2-2; D perhaps matches TRBD1 (6 bases). Germline V CDR1 and CDR2: MNHEY, SVGAGI. CDR3 length: 13 residues. The germline V and J ends were trimmed by 5 bases and 4 bases, with 8 bases remaining between them. This CDR3 reads CASSRDITGELFF. In DNA, the CDR3 is TGTGCCAGCAGTCGGGACATCACCGGGGAGCTGTTTTTT.

This chain uses TRBV28 with TRBJ2-5; no firm D call. CDR1 is MDHEN, CDR2 SYDVKM, per germline. Trimming removed 4 bases at V and 4 bases at J, with 16 bases between. The CDR3 consists of 15 residues. CDR3 residues: CASSYQRPRRETQYF. CDR3 nucleotides: TGTGCCAGCAGTTACCAGCGCCCTAGGAGAGAGACCCAGTACTTC.